This T cell receptor (beta chain) was recorded in a study of breast tumors, draining lymph nodes, adjacent tissues. Regarding the study as a whole: The lymph node origin of tumor T cells was framed as consistent with a hypothesis, not demonstrated.

This clonotype is deemed medium-sized (0.01 to 0.1%). Its antigen is not known. Per the germline V gene, CDR1 is DFQATT and CDR2 is SNEGSKA (reference sequence). V dropped 2 bases and J dropped 6; count of bases not matched to a gene: 6. CDR3 size: 15 residues. TCRdb passed the multiplex PCR reads through MiXCR, listing each CDR3 protein once. Among about 9,600 distinct CDR3 sequences listed, around 40% were seen once. Sequences were obtained from tumor-adjacent breast tissue. This sequence joins TRBV20-1 and TRBJ2-1; 11 bases match TRBD2. The TCR was taken from a female donor with breast cancer. Some clones in this sample may be carry-over from other donors' samples. The CDR3 DNA reads TGCAGTGCTAGACCCTTAGCGGGAGGGACCAATGAGCAGTTCTTC. As protein: CSARPLAGGTNEQFF.